These 32 T cell receptor beta chains share one sample of origin, sequenced in a study of T cells expressing NK-cell markers. TCRdb reworked the 5' RACE reads into one entry per CDR3 protein, no DNA. This sample's table has about 160,000 distinct CDR3 sequences. Sequencing used blood T cells: a sorted CD56 or NKG2C T cell subset, CD4+ or CD8+ T cells, or bulk PBMC T cells (not recorded which). The receptors were gathered from a woman aged 18 to 75 in good health.

The chain recombines TRBV20-1 with TRBJ2-1; the TCRdb call, TRBD1, lacks DNA for checking. Germline CDR1 DFQATT, CDR2 SNEGSKA (reference sequence). This CDR3 spans 14 amino acids. CDR3: CSASRSLAGVEQFF.

The rearrangement joins TRBV7-2 to TRBJ2-7; no DNA is available, so the TRBD1 call from TCRdb remains unchecked. This CDR3 has 12 residues. The V gene's germline CDR1 is SGHTA and CDR2 FQGNSA. CDR3 amino acids: CASSSQGYEQYF.

The chain recombines TRBV5-6 with TRBJ1-1; TCRdb selects TRBD1, and the lack of DNA leaves this call unchecked. Looked up from germline, CDR1 is SGHDT and CDR2 is YYEEEE. The CDR3 runs to 13 residues. The chain's CDR3 is CASSQGEITEAFF. The full variable domain, its missing parts supplied by reference TRBV5-6 and TRBJ1-1, is DAGVTQSPTHLIKTRGQQVTLRCSPKSGHDTVSWYQQALGQGPQFIFQYYEEEERQRGNFPDRFSGHQFPNYSSELNVNALLLGDSALYLCASSQGEITEAFFGQGTRLTVV.

The chain couples TRBV24-1 to TRBJ2-7; TCRdb gives TRBD2 as the D gene, but with no DNA this cannot be confirmed. Germline V gives CDR1 KGHDR, CDR2 SFDVKD. CDR3 size: 15 residues. This CDR3 is CATSDTGTPSGEQYF.

The chain links TRBV5-1 to TRBJ2-1; the D call from TCRdb, TRBD2, cannot be confirmed without DNA. Germline loops: CDR1 SGHRS, CDR2 YFSETQ. The CDR3 has 16 amino acids. CDR3 protein: CASSRDLAGGRNEQFF.

The chain joins TRBV3-1 to TRBJ1-1; the D gene TCRdb calls, TRBD1, cannot be checked with no DNA. The CDR3 consists of 12 residues. Looked up from germline, CDR1 is LGHDT and CDR2 is YNNKEL (reference sequence). CDR3 residues: CASSQYRAEAFF.

The chain recombines TRBV7-6 with TRBJ1-5; TCRdb picks TRBD1, but there is no DNA to check that call. The CDR3 is 15 residues long. Germline V gene data show CDR1 as SGHVS and CDR2 as FNYEAQ. The CDR3 region is CASSPGAGGHQPQHF.

The chain links TRBV7-9 to TRBJ1-2; the TRBD1 assignment by TCRdb is unverifiable without DNA. CDR3 length: 13 residues. Germline-derived CDR1 and CDR2 are SEHNR and FQNEAQ (reference sequence). The CDR3 sequence is CASSPGTGYGYTF.

The chain recombines TRBV7-2 with TRBJ1-6; TCRdb's D gene call, TRBD1, goes unchecked for lack of DNA. CDR1 and CDR2 (germline): SGHTA, FQGNSA. The CDR3 has 15 residues. This CDR3 reads CASSTTGGKFPPLHF.

The chain employs TRBV4-2 and TRBJ2-1; the TCRdb call, TRBD2, lacks DNA for checking. The CDR3 consists of 19 residues. CDR1 and CDR2 from the germline V gene are LGHNA and YNFKEQ. The CDR3 reads CASSRGEAGDHLPHNEQFF.

The chain has TRBV5-1 and TRBJ2-6; the D gene TCRdb calls, TRBD1, cannot be checked with no DNA. Per the germline V gene, CDR1 is SGHRS and CDR2 is YFSETQ. The length of the CDR3 is 14 residues. CDR3 residues: CASSPGTGVNVLTF.

The V call is TRBV12-3 or TRBV12-4, the J call TRBJ1-1; the TCRdb call, TRBD1, lacks DNA for checking. This CDR3 has 16 residues. The CDR3 sequence: CASSTPVGTPNTEAFF.

The J gene is TRBJ1-5, the V gene TRBV12-3 or TRBV12-4. CDR3 length: 16 amino acids. The CDR3 region is CASSAGGRAGNQPQHF.

The J gene is TRBJ2-1, the V gene TRBV7-9; with no DNA, the TCRdb D assignment of TRBD1 cannot be verified. CDR1 is SEHNR, CDR2 FQNEAQ, per germline (reference sequence). There are 16 residues in the CDR3. CDR3: CASSSYRGVMDNEQFF.

The chain employs TRBV29-1 and TRBJ2-1. This CDR3 is built from 17 residues. The germline V gene has CDR1 SQVTM and CDR2 ANQGSEA. CDR3 loop: CSVEDRMRLVAYNEQFF.

V usage is TRBV2 and J usage is TRBJ1-5; lacking DNA, the TRBD1 call made by TCRdb goes unchecked. The CDR3 totals 16 residues. Germline CDR1 and CDR2: SNHLY and FYNNEI. The CDR3 sequence is CASLDRAGASNQPQHF.

V gene TRBV29-1 combines with J gene TRBJ2-1. This CDR3 comprises 12 residues. Germline CDR1 reads SQVTM; CDR2 reads ANQGSEA. CDR3: CSVEGVGNEQFF.

The chain links TRBV11-1 to TRBJ1-5. The CDR3 has 20 amino acids. Germline loops: CDR1 SGHAT, CDR2 FQDESV (reference sequence). This CDR3 reads CASSPGGGPSRFDSNQPQHF. Using reference TRBV11-1 and TRBJ1-5 for the parts outside the CDR3, the full variable domain is EAEVAQSPRYKITEKSQAVAFWCDPISGHATLYWYRQILGQGPELLVQFQDESVVDDSQLPKDRFSAERLKGVDSTLKIQPAELGDSAMYLCASSPGGGPSRFDSNQPQHFGDGTRLSIL.

This rearrangement joins TRBV5-1 to TRBJ2-5. Germline CDR1 reads SGHRS; CDR2 reads YFSETQ. The CDR3 is 11 amino acids. CDR3 residues: CASSLEATQYF.

The genes are TRBV2 and TRBJ2-3; there is no DNA to check the TCRdb D call of TRBD1. Germline V CDR1 and CDR2: SNHLY, FYNNEI. The CDR3 is made up of 15 amino acids. The CDR3 reads CASSVQGFSTDTQYF.

CDR3 protein: CSVVSRGRETQYF. The rearrangement uses TRBV29-1 and TRBJ2-5; lacking DNA, the TRBD1 call made by TCRdb goes unchecked. CDR1 is SQVTM, CDR2 ANQGSEA, per germline. The CDR3 loop spans 13 amino acids. The full variable domain, its missing parts supplied by reference TRBV29-1 and TRBJ2-5, is SAVISQKPSRDICQRGTSLTIQCQVDSQVTMMFWYRQQPGQSLTLIATANQGSEATYESGFVIDKFPISRPNLTFSTLTVSNMSPEDSSIYLCSVVSRGRETQYFGPGTRLLVL.

V usage is TRBV7-8 and J usage is TRBJ2-7; TCRdb reports TRBD2, a call that lacks DNA to check it against. From germline, CDR1 is SGHVS and CDR2 FQNEAQ. The CDR3 length is 17 residues. The CDR3 loop reads CASSIKWGTSDTYEQYF.

The genes are TRBV20-1 and TRBJ2-1; without DNA, the TCRdb call of TRBD1 cannot be checked. Germline V gene data show CDR1 as DFQATT and CDR2 as SNEGSKA (reference sequence). The CDR3 is 15 amino acids. The chain's CDR3 is CSASEDGGAANEQFF.

J is TRBJ2-1 and V is TRBV3-1. CDR1 and CDR2 (germline): LGHDT, YNNKEL (reference sequence). This CDR3 comprises 15 residues. Here the CDR3 reads CASSQVLGSVNEQFF.

V and J are TRBV30 and TRBJ2-5; TCRdb's assignment of TRBD2 cannot be checked, as there is no DNA. The germline gives CDR1 GTSNPN, CDR2 SVGIG (reference sequence). The CDR3 length is 14 residues. CDR3 in amino acids: CAWSLVRGGETQYF. Full variable domain (rest looked up from reference TRBV30 and TRBJ2-5): SQTIHQWPATLVQPVGSPLSLECTVEGTSNPNLYWYRQAAGRGLQLLFYSVGIGQISSEVPQNLSASRPQDRQFILSSKKLLLSDSGFYLCAWSLVRGGETQYFGPGTRLLVL.

V usage is TRBV28 and J usage is TRBJ1-2; TCRdb lists TRBD1, though no DNA is available to test this call. The CDR3 spans 15 residues. Looked up from germline, CDR1 is MDHEN and CDR2 is SYDVKM. CDR3 region: CASSRGRGLGGGYTF.

The CDR3 spells CSAREDRVGEQFF. V is TRBV20-1 and J is TRBJ2-1; lacking DNA, the TRBD1 call made by TCRdb goes unchecked. The germline CDR1 and CDR2 sequences are DFQATT and SNEGSKA (reference sequence). The CDR3 length is 13 residues.

CDR3 amino acids: CASSPGRGANTGELFF. The chain combines TRBV18 with TRBJ2-2; TCRdb lists TRBD1, though no DNA is available to test this call. The CDR3 has 16 amino acids. Per the germline V gene, CDR1 is KGHSH and CDR2 is LQKENI.

The chain recombines TRBV7-2 with TRBJ2-5; TCRdb indicates TRBD1, and absent DNA this call remains unverified. This CDR3 has 13 amino acids. The germline CDR1 and CDR2 sequences are SGHTA and FQGNSA. The CDR3 loop reads CASSLGPGETQYF.

The V and J genes are TRBV5-1 and TRBJ1-1. CDR3 length: 15 residues. Germline assignment: CDR1 SGHRS and CDR2 YFSETQ. CDR3 in amino acids: CASGNWVEQGTEAFF. Full variable domain (outside the CDR3, taken from reference TRBV5-1 and TRBJ1-1): KAGVTQTPRYLIKTRGQQVTLSCSPISGHRSVSWYQQTPGQGLQFLFEYFSETQRNKGNFPGRFSGRQFSNSRSEMNVSTLELGDSALYLCASGNWVEQGTEAFFGQGTRLTVV.

The chain links TRBV20-1 to TRBJ2-7; TCRdb reports TRBD1, a call that lacks DNA to check it against. CDR1 is DFQATT, CDR2 SNEGSKA, per germline (reference sequence). This CDR3 comprises 16 residues. The CDR3 here is CSAPSMEPGHSSEQYF.

This sequence joins TRBV19 and TRBJ2-3; TCRdb's D call, TRBD2, is unchecked because there is no DNA. Germline lookup yields CDR1 LNHDA and CDR2 SQIVND (reference sequence). This CDR3 contains 13 residues. The CDR3 sequence: CAAGYGGGDTQYF.